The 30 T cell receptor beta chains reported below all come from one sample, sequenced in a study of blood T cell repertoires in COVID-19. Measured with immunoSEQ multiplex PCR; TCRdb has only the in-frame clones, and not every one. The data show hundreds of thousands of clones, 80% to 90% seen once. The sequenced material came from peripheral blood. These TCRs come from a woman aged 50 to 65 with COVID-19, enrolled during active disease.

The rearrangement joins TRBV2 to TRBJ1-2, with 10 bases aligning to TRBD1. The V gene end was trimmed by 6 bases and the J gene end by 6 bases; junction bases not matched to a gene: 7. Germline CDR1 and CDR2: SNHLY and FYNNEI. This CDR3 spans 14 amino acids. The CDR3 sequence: CASRMDRGDDGYTF. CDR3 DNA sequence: TGTGCCAGCAGGATGGACAGGGGGGATGATGGCTACACCTTC.

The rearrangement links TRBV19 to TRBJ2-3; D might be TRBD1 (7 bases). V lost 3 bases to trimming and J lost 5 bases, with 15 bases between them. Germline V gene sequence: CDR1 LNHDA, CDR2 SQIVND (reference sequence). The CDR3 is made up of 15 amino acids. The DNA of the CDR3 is TGTGCCAGTAGTATGGGTCCAGGGGGAGGAGATACGCAGTATTTT. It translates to CASSMGPGGGDTQYF.

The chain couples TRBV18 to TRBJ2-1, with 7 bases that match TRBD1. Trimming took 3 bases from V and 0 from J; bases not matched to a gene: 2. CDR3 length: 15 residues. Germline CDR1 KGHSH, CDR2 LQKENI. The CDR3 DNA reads TGTGCCAGCTCACCCGGGACAGACTCCTACAATGAGCAGTTCTTC. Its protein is CASSPGTDSYNEQFF.

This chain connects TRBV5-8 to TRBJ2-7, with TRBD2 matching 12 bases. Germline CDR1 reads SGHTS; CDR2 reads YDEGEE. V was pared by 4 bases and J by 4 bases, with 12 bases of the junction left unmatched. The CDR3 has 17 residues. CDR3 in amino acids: CASSPILTSGRTYEQYF. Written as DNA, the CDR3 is TGTGCCAGCAGCCCGATACTAACTAGCGGGAGGACGTACGAGCAGTACTTC. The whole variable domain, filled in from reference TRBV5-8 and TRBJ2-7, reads EAGVTQSPTHLIKTRGQQATLRCSPISGHTSVYWYQQALGLGLQFLLWYDEGEERNRGNFPPRFSGRQFPNYSSELNVNALELEDSALYLCASSPILTSGRTYEQYFGPGTRLTVT.

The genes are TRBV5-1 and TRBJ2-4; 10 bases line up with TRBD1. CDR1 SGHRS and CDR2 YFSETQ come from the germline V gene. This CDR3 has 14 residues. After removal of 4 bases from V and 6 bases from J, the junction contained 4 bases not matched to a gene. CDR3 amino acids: CASSNGQGGNIQYF. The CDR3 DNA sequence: TGCGCCAGCAGCAACGGACAGGGGGGAAACATTCAGTACTTC.

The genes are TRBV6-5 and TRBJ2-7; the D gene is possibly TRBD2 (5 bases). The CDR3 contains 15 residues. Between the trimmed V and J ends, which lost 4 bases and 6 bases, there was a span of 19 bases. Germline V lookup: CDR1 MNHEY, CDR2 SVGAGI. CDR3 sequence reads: CASSFPSLPGGEQYF. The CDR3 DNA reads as TGTGCCAGCAGTTTTCCCAGCCTCCCTGGAGGCGAGCAGTACTTC.

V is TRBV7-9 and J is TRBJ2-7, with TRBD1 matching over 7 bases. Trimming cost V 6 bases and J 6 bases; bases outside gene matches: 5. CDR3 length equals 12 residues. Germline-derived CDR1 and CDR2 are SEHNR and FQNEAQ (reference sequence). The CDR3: CASREGAGEQYF. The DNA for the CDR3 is TGTGCCAGCAGAGAGGGGGCTGGCGAGCAGTACTTC.

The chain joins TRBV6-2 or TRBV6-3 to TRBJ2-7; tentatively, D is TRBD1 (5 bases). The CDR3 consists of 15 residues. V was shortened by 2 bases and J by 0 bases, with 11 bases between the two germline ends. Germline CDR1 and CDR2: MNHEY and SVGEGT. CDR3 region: CASSYLQGDSYEQYF. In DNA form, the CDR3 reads TGTGCCAGCAGTTACCTCCAGGGTGACTCCTACGAGCAGTACTTC.

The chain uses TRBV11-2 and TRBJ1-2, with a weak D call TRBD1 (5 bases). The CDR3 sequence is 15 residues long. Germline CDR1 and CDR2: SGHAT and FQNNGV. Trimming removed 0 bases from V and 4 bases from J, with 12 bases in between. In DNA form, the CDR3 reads TGTGCCAGCAGCTTAGATCTCAGGGCCAGCTATGGCTACACCTTC. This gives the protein CASSLDLRASYGYTF.

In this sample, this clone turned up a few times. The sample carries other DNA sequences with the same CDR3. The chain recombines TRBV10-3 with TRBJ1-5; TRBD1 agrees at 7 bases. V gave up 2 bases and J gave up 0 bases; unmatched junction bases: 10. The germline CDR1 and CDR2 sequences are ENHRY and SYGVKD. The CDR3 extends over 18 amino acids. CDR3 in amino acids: CAISEGTGDPYSNQPQHF. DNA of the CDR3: TGTGCCATCAGTGAGGGAACAGGGGACCCCTATAGCAATCAGCCCCAGCATTTT.

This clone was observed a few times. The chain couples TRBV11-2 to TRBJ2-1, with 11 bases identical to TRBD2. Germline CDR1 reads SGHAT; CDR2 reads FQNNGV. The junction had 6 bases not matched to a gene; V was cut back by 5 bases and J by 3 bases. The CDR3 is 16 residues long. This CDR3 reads CASSLAGGKVYNEQFF. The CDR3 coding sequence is TGTGCCAGCAGCCTAGCGGGAGGCAAAGTCTACAATGAGCAGTTCTTC.

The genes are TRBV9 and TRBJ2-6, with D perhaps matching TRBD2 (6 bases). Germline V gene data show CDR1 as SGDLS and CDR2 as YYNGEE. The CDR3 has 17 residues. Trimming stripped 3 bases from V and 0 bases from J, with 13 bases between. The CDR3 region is CASSGPGRLSGANVLTF. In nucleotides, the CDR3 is TGTGCCAGCAGCGGTCCCGGGAGACTCTCTGGGGCCAACGTCCTGACTTTC.

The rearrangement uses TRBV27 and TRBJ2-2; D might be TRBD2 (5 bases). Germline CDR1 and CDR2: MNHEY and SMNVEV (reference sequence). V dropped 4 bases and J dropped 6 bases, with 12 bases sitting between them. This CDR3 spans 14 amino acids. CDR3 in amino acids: CASSSTSAAGELFF. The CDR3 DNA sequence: TGTGCCAGCAGTTCCACTAGTGCCGCCGGGGAGCTGTTTTTT.

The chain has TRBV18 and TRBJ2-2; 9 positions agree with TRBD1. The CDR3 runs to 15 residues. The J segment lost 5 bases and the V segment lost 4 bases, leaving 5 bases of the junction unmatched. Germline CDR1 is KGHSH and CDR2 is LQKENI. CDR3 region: CASSRGQGQTGELFF. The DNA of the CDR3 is TGTGCCAGCTCACGAGGACAGGGGCAAACCGGGGAGCTGTTTTTT. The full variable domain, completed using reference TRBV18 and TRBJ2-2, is NAGVMQNPRHLVRRRGQEARLRCSPMKGHSHVYWYRQLPEEGLKFMVYLQKENIIDESGMPKERFSAEFPKEGPSILRIQQVVRGDSAAYFCASSRGQGQTGELFFGEGSRLTVL.

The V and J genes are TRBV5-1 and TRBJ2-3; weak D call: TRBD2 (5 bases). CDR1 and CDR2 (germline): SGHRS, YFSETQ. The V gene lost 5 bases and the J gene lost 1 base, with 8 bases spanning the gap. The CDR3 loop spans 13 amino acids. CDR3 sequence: CASRRVGTDTQYF. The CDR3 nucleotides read TGCGCCAGCAGGAGGGTGGGCACAGATACGCAGTATTTT.

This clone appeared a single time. The CDR3 DNA sequence: TGTGCCTGGAGGGCCCTGACGGAGCTCTCCTACGAGCAGTACTTC. It codes for CAWRALTELSYEQYF. This chain joins TRBV30 and TRBJ2-7, with D unclear. The CDR3 covers 15 residues. The germline V and J ends were trimmed by 3 bases and 0 bases, with 15 bases remaining between them. The germline V gene encodes CDR1 GTSNPN and CDR2 SVGIG (reference sequence).

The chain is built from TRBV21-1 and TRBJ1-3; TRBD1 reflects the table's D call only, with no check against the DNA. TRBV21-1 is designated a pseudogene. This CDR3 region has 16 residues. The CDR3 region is CASSTGTGGSGNTIYF. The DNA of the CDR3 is TGTGCCAGCAGCACCGGGACAGGGGGGTCTGGAAACACCATATATTTT.

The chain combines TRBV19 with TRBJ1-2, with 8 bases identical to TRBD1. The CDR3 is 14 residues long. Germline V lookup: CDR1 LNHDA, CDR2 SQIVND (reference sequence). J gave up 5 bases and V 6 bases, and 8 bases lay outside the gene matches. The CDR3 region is CASSQGQGAYGYTF. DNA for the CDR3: TGTGCCAGTAGCCAAGGACAGGGAGCTTATGGCTACACCTTC. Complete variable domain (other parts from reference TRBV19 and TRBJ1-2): DGGITQSPKYLFRKEGQNVTLSCEQNLNHDAMYWYRQDPGQGLRLIYYSQIVNDFQKGDIAEGYSVSREKKESFPLTVTSAQKNPTAFYLCASSQGQGAYGYTFGSGTRLTVV.

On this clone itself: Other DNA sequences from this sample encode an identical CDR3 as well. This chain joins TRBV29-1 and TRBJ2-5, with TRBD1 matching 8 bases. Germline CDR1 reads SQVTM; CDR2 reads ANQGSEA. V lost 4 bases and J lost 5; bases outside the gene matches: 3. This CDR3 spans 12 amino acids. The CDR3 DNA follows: TGCAGCGTTGGACAGGGGAGGGAGACCCAGTACTTC. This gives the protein CSVGQGRETQYF.

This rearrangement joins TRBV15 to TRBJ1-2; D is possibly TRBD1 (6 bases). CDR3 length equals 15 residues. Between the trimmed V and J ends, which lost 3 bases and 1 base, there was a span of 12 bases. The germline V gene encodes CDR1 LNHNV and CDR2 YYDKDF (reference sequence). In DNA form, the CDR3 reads TGTGCCACCAGCAGCCCGGGACACCTTAACTATGGCTACACCTTC. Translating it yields CATSSPGHLNYGYTF.

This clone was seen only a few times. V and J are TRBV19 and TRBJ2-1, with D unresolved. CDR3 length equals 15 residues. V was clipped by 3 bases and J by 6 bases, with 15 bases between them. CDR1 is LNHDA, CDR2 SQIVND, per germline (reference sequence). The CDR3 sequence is CASSIGPTGGNEQFF. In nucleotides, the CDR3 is TGTGCCAGTAGTATCGGTCCGACGGGTGGCAATGAGCAGTTCTTC.

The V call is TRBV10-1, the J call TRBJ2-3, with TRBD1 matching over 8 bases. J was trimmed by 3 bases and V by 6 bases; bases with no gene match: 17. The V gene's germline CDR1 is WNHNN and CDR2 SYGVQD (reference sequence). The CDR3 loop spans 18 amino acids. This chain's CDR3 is CASRLLAPTGERTDTQYF. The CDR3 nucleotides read TGCGCCAGCAGACTCCTTGCTCCGACAGGGGAAAGAACAGATACGCAGTATTTT.

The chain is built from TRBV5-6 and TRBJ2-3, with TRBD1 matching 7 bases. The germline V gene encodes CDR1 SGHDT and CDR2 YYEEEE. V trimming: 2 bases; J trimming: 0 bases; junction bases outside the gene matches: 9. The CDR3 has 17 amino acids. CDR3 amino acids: CASSFWTGATSTDTQYF. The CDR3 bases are TGTGCCAGCAGCTTCTGGACAGGAGCTACTAGCACAGATACGCAGTATTTT.

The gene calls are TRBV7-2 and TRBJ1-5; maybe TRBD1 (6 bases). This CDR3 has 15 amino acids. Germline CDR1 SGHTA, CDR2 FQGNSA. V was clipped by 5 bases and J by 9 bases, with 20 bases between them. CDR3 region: CASSTYDRFSRPQHF. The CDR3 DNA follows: TGTGCCAGCAGCACATACGACAGGTTTAGTCGGCCCCAGCATTTT.

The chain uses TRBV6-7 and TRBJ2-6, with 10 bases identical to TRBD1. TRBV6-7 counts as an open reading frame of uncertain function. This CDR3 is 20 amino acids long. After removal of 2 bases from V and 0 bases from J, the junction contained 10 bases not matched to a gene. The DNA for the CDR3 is TGTGCCAGCAGTTACCCACCCGGGACAGGGGATCCCTCTGGGGCCAACGTCCTGACTTTC. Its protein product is CASSYPPGTGDPSGANVLTF.

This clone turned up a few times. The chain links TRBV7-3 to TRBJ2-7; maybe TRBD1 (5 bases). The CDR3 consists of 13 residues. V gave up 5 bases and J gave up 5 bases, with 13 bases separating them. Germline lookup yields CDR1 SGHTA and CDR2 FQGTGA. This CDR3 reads CASSPRAGHEQYF. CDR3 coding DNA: TGTGCCAGCAGCCCCAGGGCAGGGCACGAGCAGTACTTC.

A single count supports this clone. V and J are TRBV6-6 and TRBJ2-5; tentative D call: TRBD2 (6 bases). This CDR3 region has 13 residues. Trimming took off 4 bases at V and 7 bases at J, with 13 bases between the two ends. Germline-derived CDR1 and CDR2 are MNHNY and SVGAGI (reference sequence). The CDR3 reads CASSFGEVGTQYF. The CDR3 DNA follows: TGTGCCAGCAGTTTTGGGGAGGTGGGGACCCAGTACTTC.

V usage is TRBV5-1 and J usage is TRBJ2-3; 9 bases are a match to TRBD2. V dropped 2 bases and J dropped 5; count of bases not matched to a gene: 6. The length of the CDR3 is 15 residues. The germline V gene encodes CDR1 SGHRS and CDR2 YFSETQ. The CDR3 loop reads CASSFSGRNEDTQYF. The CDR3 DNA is TGCGCCAGCAGCTTCAGCGGGAGGAATGAAGATACGCAGTATTTT.

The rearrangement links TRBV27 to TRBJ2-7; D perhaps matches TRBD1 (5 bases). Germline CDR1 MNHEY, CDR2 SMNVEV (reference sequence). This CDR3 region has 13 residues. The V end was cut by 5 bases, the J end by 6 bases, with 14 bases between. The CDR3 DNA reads TGTGCCAGCAGTCCCTTGGGGCCGATCGAGCAGTACTTC. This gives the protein CASSPLGPIEQYF.

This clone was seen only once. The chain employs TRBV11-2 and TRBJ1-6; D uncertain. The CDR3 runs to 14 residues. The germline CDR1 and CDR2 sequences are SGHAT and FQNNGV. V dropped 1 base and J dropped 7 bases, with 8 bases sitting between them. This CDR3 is CASSLAVLNSPLHF. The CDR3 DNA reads TGTGCCAGCAGCTTAGCGGTACTAAATTCACCCCTCCACTTT.